A selection of T cell receptor beta chains follows, all from one sample in a study of blood T cell repertoires in COVID-19. The method was immunoSEQ multiplex PCR; TCRdb's version includes in-frame clones alone and lacks a portion of them. The data show roughly 100,000 clones, roughly 87% seen once. The specimen sequenced was peripheral blood. The receptors come from a human donor in a cohort sampled during active COVID-19. Each CDR3 is given with its conserved first and last residue. Each record gives: D gene, V gene, J gene, clone size, CDR3 DNA, CDR3 protein. A D gene is named only where the DNA matches it firmly. Clone size appears in some rows only: once, few, many, or a class for an expanded clone.

>TRBD1|TRBV4-1|TRBJ2-7|NA
TGCGCCAGCAGACCTCGGGGGACAGGGGGCGAGGCCGAGCAGTACTTC
CASRPRGTGGEAEQYF
>NA|TRBV9|TRBJ2-7|NA
TGTGCCAGCAGCGTAGATGAGGGAGTGGGTTCCTACGAGCAGTACTTC
CASSVDEGVGSYEQYF
>NA|TRBV25-1|TRBJ2-1|NA
TGTGCCAGCAGTGAACCAGGTCCCCACAATGAGCAGTTCTTC
CASSEPGPHNEQFF
>TRBD1|TRBV19|TRBJ1-2|NA
TGTGCCAGTACGGTAGGACAGGCCCCTAACTATGGCTACACCTTC
CASTVGQAPNYGYTF
>TRBD2|TRBV9|TRBJ2-3|NA
TGTGCCAGCGGGGAGGGTAGCGGGGCTAGCACAGATACGCAGTATTTT
CASGEGSGASTDTQYF
>TRBD1|TRBV24-1|TRBJ1-2|NA
TGTGCCACCAGTCCGAACAGGGGCGCGGGTGGCTACACCTTC
CATSPNRGAGGYTF
>NA|TRBV7-3|TRBJ2-7|NA
TGTGCCAGTTCCTTTAGCACAGGAACCGAGCAGTACTTC
CASSFSTGTEQYF
>TRBD2|TRBV24-1|TRBJ2-5|NA
TGTGCCACCAGAGGGAGCGGGATTGAGACCCAGTACTTC
CATRGSGIETQYF
>NA|TRBV2|TRBJ2-1|NA
TGTGCCACAAAAGGGGACACTGTTGGAAATGAGCAGTTCTTC
CATKGDTVGNEQFF
>TRBD2|TRBV5-1|TRBJ2-3|NA
TGCGCCAGCAGCTTGCAGCGGGGGAGCACAGATACGCAGTATTTT
CASSLQRGSTDTQYF
>NA|TRBV28|TRBJ2-3|NA
TGTGCCAGCAGTTTTGGGGCAGGGAAGGGCGCAGATACGCAGTATTTT
CASSFGAGKGADTQYF
>TRBD1|TRBV24-1|TRBJ2-2|NA
TGTGCCACCAGTGATTTGCCGGGACAGGGGAGAACCGGGGAGCTGTTTTTT
CATSDLPGQGRTGELFF
>NA|TRBV11-2|TRBJ1-1|NA
TGTGCCAGCAGCTTACCGGGTAGAGGTGAAGCTTTCTTT
CASSLPGRGEAFF
>TRBD2|TRBV11-2|TRBJ2-3|few
TGTGCCAGCAGCTTAAATATCCCCGGACTAGCGGGAGGAGATACGCAGTATTTT
CASSLNIPGLAGGDTQYF
>NA|TRBV11-2|TRBJ2-7|NA
TGTGCCAGCAGCTTAGATATTACAGGGAGAGGCGAGCAGTACTTC
CASSLDITGRGEQYF
>TRBD2|TRBV3-1/TRBV3-2|TRBJ2-1|NA
TGTGCCAGCAGCCTCGGACTAGCGGGGGGCCTAACGAATGAGCAGTTCTTC
CASSLGLAGGLTNEQFF
>NA|TRBV18|TRBJ2-1|NA
TGTGCCAGCTCTCCCCCCGGGACACCTTCCTACAATGAGCAGTTCTTC
CASSPPGTPSYNEQFF
>TRBD1|TRBV28|TRBJ1-5|NA
TGTGCCAGCAGTAGCCAAGGGACAGGGGGCCAGCCCCAGCATTTT
CASSSQGTGGQPQHF
>NA|TRBV5-4|TRBJ2-7|few
TGTGCCAGCAGCCAGACAGGTTTCTACGAGCAGTACTTC
CASSQTGFYEQYF
>TRBD1|TRBV5-1|TRBJ2-1|NA
TGCGCCAGCAGCAGGGGACAGGGGGCGAACAATGAGCAGTTCTTC
CASSRGQGANNEQFF
>NA|TRBV30|TRBJ2-7|NA
TGTGCCTGGAGTTCAGGGGCATCCTACGAGCAGTACTTC
CAWSSGASYEQYF
>NA|TRBV11-2|TRBJ1-2|NA
TGTGCCAGCAGCTTAGGGACAGTGGGTTTGGATCTCACCTTC
CASSLGTVGLDLTF
>NA|TRBV5-1|TRBJ2-5|NA
TGCGCCAGCAGCTTGGACAGATTCCAAGAGACCCAGTACTTC
CASSLDRFQETQYF
>TRBD1|TRBV9|TRBJ2-1|NA
TGTGCCTTACCCAGGGACAGGGGGGGCAATGAGCAGTTCTTC
CALPRDRGGNEQFF
>NA|TRBV21-1|TRBJ1-4|NA
TGTGCCAGCAGCAAAAATGAGGGACAGGGACCTAATGAAAAACTGTTTTTT
CASSKNEGQGPNEKLFF
>NA|TRBV5-4|TRBJ1-1|once
TGTGCCAGCAGCTACAGGAAGAACACTGAAGCTTTCTTT
CASSYRKNTEAFF
>NA|TRBV5-5|TRBJ1-6|NA
TGTGCCAGCAGCTTGATGTGGAGATCTAATTCACCCCTCCACTTT
CASSLMWRSNSPLHF
>NA|TRBV30|TRBJ1-6|NA
TGTGCCTCCGATCAGGGATCGGACTCACCCCTCCACTTT
CASDQGSDSPLHF
>NA|TRBV11-3|TRBJ2-2|NA
TGTGCCAGCAGCTTAGTCGGAGGGTCCGGGGAGCTGTTTTTT
CASSLVGGSGELFF
>NA|TRBV30|TRBJ1-3|few
TGTGCCTGGAGTGTAGACAGTGGAAACACCATATATTTT
CAWSVDSGNTIYF
>TRBD1|TRBV4-2|TRBJ1-5|NA
TGTGCCAGCAGTTCCGGGACAGGGGAGTTCAATCAGCCCCAGCATTTT
CASSSGTGEFNQPQHF
>NA|TRBV28|TRBJ1-4|NA
TGTGCCAGCACACTGGGGGTAGGGGAGGCTAATGAAAAACTGTTTTTT
CASTLGVGEANEKLFF
>TRBD2|TRBV5-1|TRBJ2-1|NA
TGCGCCAGCAGCCCTTCCCTCGGGGGGAATGAGCAGTTCTTC
CASSPSLGGNEQFF
>NA|TRBV12-3/TRBV12-4|TRBJ1-1|NA
TGTGCCAGCAAGTTCGGAGACACTGAAGCTTTCTTT
CASKFGDTEAFF
>TRBD1|TRBV18|TRBJ1-1|NA
TGTGCCAGCTCACCAACTCCGGGACAGGGGCCGGGATGGACTGAAGCTTTCTTT
CASSPTPGQGPGWTEAFF
>TRBD2|TRBV3-1/TRBV3-2|TRBJ2-5|NA
TGTGCCAGCAGCCAAGTCGGGAGCGGGGGGGCCAGTGTGAAGACCCAGTACTTC
CASSQVGSGGASVKTQYF
>NA|TRBV27|TRBJ1-1|NA
TGTGCCAGCAGTTTAAATCGTATGAACACTGAAGCTTTCTTT
CASSLNRMNTEAFF
>NA|TRBV5-1|TRBJ2-3|NA
TGCGCCAGCAGCTTGGCCCCAGGGAAGGCAGATACGCAGTATTTT
CASSLAPGKADTQYF
>TRBD2|TRBV12-5|TRBJ2-3|NA
TGTGCTAGTGCCCTAGCGGGGGGTACAGATACGCAGTATTTT
CASALAGGTDTQYF
>NA|TRBV21-1|TRBJ1-5|few
TGTGCCAGCAGCAAAGTGCGGGCGGATCAGCCCCAGCATTTT
CASSKVRADQPQHF
>TRBD1|TRBV30|TRBJ1-5|NA
TGTGCCTGGAGCGGGACAGGGGGCTTTCAGCCCCAGCATTTT
CAWSGTGGFQPQHF
>NA|TRBV6-5|TRBJ1-5|once
TGTGCCAGCAGCTCCACGGGGGGCGCAAAACAGCCCCAGCATTTT
CASSSTGGAKQPQHF